The 17 T cell receptor beta chains presented below share a single source sample, sequenced in a study of neoadjuvant anti-PD-1 for oral cavity cancer. Noted time point: after neoadjuvant nivolumab, at surgical resection. Method: immunoSEQ multiplex PCR; TCRdb's copy keeps in-frame clones and lacks some. Found here are 7,500 to 8,000 clones, roughly 71% of them singletons; the top ten hold around 2.8%. Sequenced here: PBMCs, sampled after nivolumab (anti-PD-1) treatment. Every receptor here comes from a person aged 35 to 85 with oral cavity squamous cell carcinoma.

This sequence joins TRBV5-4 and TRBJ2-3; D uncertain. V lost 4 bases and J lost 0, with 15 bases in between. This CDR3 is 16 amino acids long. Per the germline V gene, CDR1 is SGHNT and CDR2 is YYREEE (reference sequence). The CDR3: CASSVGPSASTDTQYF. The CDR3 DNA sequence: TGTGCCAGCAGCGTAGGACCATCCGCTAGCACAGATACGCAGTATTTT.

This clone was seen more than once but under ten times. The gene calls are TRBV7-9 and TRBJ1-6, with D perhaps matching TRBD1 (5 bases). The CDR3 totals 17 residues. Germline CDR1 and CDR2: SEHNR and FQNEAQ (reference sequence). V lost 0 bases to trimming and J lost 3 bases, with 12 bases between them. DNA of the CDR3: TGTGCCAGCAGCTTAGCCGCCGGGGGACGCTATAATTCACCCCTCCACTTT. Protein: CASSLAAGGRYNSPLHF.

The chain couples TRBV6-5 to TRBJ1-2; 7 bases are a match to TRBD1. This CDR3 spans 12 amino acids. CDR1 is MNHEY, CDR2 SVGAGI, per germline. After removal of 8 bases from V and 7 bases from J, the junction contained 7 bases not matched to a gene. This CDR3 reads CASGDRAVGYTF. In DNA form, the CDR3 reads TGTGCCAGCGGCGACAGGGCTGTTGGCTACACCTTC.

J is TRBJ1-2 and V is TRBV18; D uncertain. There are 13 residues in the CDR3. CDR1 is KGHSH and CDR2 is LQKENI in the germline V gene. V was shortened by 3 bases and J by 4 bases, with 9 bases between the two germline ends. CDR3 loop: CASSPLDGYGYTF. The CDR3 region has the DNA TGTGCCAGCTCACCCTTGGACGGCTATGGCTACACCTTC.

This clone turned up a few times. The chain's CDR3 is CASSQDIDRRDTEAFF. CDR3 DNA: TGTGCCAGCAGCCAAGATATCGACAGGAGGGACACTGAAGCTTTCTTT. The rearrangement joins TRBV14 to TRBJ1-1; D possibly corresponds to TRBD1 (6 bases). V was trimmed by 0 bases and J by 3 bases, leaving 14 bases between them. The CDR3 contains 16 residues. In germline, CDR1 is SGHDN, CDR2 FVKESK.

This clone was counted between two and nine times. The chain couples TRBV19 to TRBJ1-6, with D unclear. Trimming pared 3 bases from V and 7 bases from J, leaving 7 bases between. This CDR3 contains 13 residues. Germline V gives CDR1 LNHDA, CDR2 SQIVND (reference sequence). The chain's CDR3 is CASSIEGNSPLHF. The CDR3 coding sequence is TGTGCCAGTAGTATCGAAGGGAATTCACCCCTCCACTTT.

The V and J genes are TRBV2 and TRBJ2-3, with no clear D. CDR1 SNHLY and CDR2 FYNNEI come from the germline V gene. CDR3 size: 13 residues. Trimming cost V 1 base and J 5 bases, with 7 bases left between them. In DNA, the CDR3 is TGTGCCAGCAGTGAAGAAGCTGGAGATACGCAGTATTTT. Encoded protein: CASSEEAGDTQYF.

This chain joins TRBV6-1 and TRBJ2-5, with 7 bases lining up with TRBD2. This CDR3 is 14 amino acids long. V was pared by 7 bases and J by 5 bases, with 10 bases of the junction left unmatched. Germline V gene data show CDR1 as MNHNS and CDR2 as SASEGT. This CDR3 reads CASIRLASRETQYF. CDR3 sequence (DNA): TGTGCCAGCATTAGACTAGCCTCGAGGGAGACCCAGTACTTC.

This chain uses TRBV9 with TRBJ2-6, with TRBD1 matching 9 bases. The V and J ends lost 0 bases and 0 bases, in that order; junction bases with no gene match: 4. This CDR3 region has 18 residues. CDR1 SGDLS and CDR2 YYNGEE come from the germline V gene. The CDR3 DNA sequence: TGTGCCAGCAGCGTAGGGGGGACAGGGAACTCTGGGGCCAACGTCCTGACTTTC. Its protein product is CASSVGGTGNSGANVLTF. Supplemented by reference TRBV9 and TRBJ2-6, the full variable domain reads DSGVTQTPKHLITATGQRVTLRCSPRSGDLSVYWYQQSLDQGLQFLIQYYNGEERAKGNILERFSAQQFPDLHSELNLSSLELGDSALYFCASSVGGTGNSGANVLTFGAGSRLTVL.

This chain connects TRBV10-1 to TRBJ1-1; a weak D match, TRBD1 (5 bases). Per the germline V gene, CDR1 is WNHNN and CDR2 is SYGVQD (reference sequence). V gave up 4 bases and J gave up 4 bases, with 13 bases separating them. This CDR3 region has 14 residues. CDR3 protein: CASSAGALGTEAFF. CDR3 nucleotide sequence: TGCGCCAGCAGTGCCGGGGCTCTGGGCACTGAAGCTTTCTTT.

The chain is built from TRBV4-2 and TRBJ1-2; D might be TRBD1 (5 bases). The CDR3 has 16 amino acids. V lost 4 bases to trimming and J lost 1 base, with 16 bases between them. CDR1 and CDR2 (germline): LGHNA, YNFKEQ. The chain's CDR3 is CASSLDNGAVNYGYTF. The CDR3 DNA reads TGTGCCAGCAGCCTGGATAATGGGGCCGTTAACTATGGCTACACCTTC.

This clone has more than one count but fewer than ten. The chain joins TRBV2 to TRBJ2-7, with 7 bases fitting TRBD1. With V trimmed by 6 bases and J by 2 bases, 10 bases remained unmatched. Germline CDR1 reads SNHLY; CDR2 reads FYNNEI. This CDR3 comprises 15 residues. The CDR3 DNA follows: TGTGCCAGCAGGGGGGACAGTATGATAACCTACGAGCAGTACTTC. Encoded protein: CASRGDSMITYEQYF. Using reference TRBV2 and TRBJ2-7 for the parts outside the CDR3, the full variable domain is EPEVTQTPSHQVTQMGQEVILRCVPISNHLYFYWYRQILGQKVEFLVSFYNNEISEKSEIFDDQFSVERPDGSNFTLKIRSTKLEDSAMYFCASRGDSMITYEQYFGPGTRLTVT.

The table lists this clone with a count of one. The chain uses TRBV6-4 and TRBJ2-3; the match to TRBD2 covers 8 bases. Germline V gene data show CDR1 as MRHNA and CDR2 as SNTAGT. CDR3 length equals 14 residues. The J segment lost 4 bases and the V segment lost 8 bases, leaving 8 bases of the junction unmatched. In DNA form, the CDR3 reads TGTGCCAGCCGACTAGCGTTGGACGCAGATACGCAGTATTTT. Encoded protein: CASRLALDADTQYF.

V usage is TRBV7-9 and J usage is TRBJ2-3; possible D gene TRBD2, 6 bases. CDR1 and CDR2 from the germline V gene are SEHNR and FQNEAQ (reference sequence). Trimming left V 5 bases short and J 9 bases short, with 18 bases between. The CDR3 totals 14 residues. CDR3 residues: CASSRDWGRGTQYF. The CDR3 region has the DNA TGTGCCAGCAGCCGGGACTGGGGCAGAGGAACGCAGTATTTT.

The rearrangement links TRBV5-8 to TRBJ2-4, with TRBD1 matching over 7 bases. The CDR3 totals 15 residues. J gave up 0 bases and V 0 bases, and 0 bases lay outside the gene matches. Germline-derived CDR1 and CDR2 are SGHTS and YDEGEE. CDR3 protein: CASSLGQGAKNIQYF. CDR3 sequence (DNA): TGTGCCAGCAGCTTGGGACAGGGAGCCAAAAACATTCAGTACTTC.

The V and J genes are TRBV30 and TRBJ2-5, with TRBD1 matching over 9 bases. V lost 5 bases and J lost 2; bases outside the gene matches: 6. The CDR3 runs 14 residues. CDR1 and CDR2 (germline): GTSNPN, SVGIG (reference sequence). As DNA, the CDR3 is TGTGCCTGGGAACGGACAGGGGTGCAAGAGACCCAGTACTTC. Protein: CAWERTGVQETQYF.

The chain uses TRBV6-1 and TRBJ1-5; 8 bases map to TRBD1. The length of the CDR3 is 14 residues. V lost 7 bases, J lost 4 bases, and 6 bases stayed unmatched. Germline V lookup: CDR1 MNHNS, CDR2 SASEGT. CDR3 sequence (DNA): TGTGCCAGCATAAAGACAGGGGCAAATCAGCCCCAGCATTTT. Translating it yields CASIKTGANQPQHF.